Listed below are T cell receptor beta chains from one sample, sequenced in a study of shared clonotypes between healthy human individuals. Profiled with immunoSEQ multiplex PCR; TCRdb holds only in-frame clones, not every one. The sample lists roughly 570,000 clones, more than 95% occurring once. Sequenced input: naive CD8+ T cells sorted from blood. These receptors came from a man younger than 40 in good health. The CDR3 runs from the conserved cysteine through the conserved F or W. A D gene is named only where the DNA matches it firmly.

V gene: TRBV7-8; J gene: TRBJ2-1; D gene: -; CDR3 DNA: TGTGCCAGCAGCTTGGGCCGGGTAGCGATTACCTACAATGAGCAGTTCTTC; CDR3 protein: CASSLGRVAITYNEQFF
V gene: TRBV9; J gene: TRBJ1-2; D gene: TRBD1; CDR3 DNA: TGTGCCAGCAGCACCCGGACAGGAAACTATGGCTACACCTTC; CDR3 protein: CASSTRTGNYGYTF
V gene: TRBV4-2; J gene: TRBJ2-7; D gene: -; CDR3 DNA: TGTGCCAGCAGCCAGTACCTTGAGGGCGGTTACTACGAGCAGTACTTC; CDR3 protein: CASSQYLEGGYYEQYF
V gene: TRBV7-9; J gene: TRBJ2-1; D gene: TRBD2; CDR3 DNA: TGTGCCAGCAGCAATCCACTAGCGGGTGACTACAATGAGCAGTTCTTC; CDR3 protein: CASSNPLAGDYNEQFF
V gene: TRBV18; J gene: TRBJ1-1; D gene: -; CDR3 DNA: TGTGCCAGCTCACCCGTGGGGGGGGCGTGGTCCACTGAAGCTTTCTTT; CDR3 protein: CASSPVGGAWSTEAFF
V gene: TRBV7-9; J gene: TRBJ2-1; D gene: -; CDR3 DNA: TGTGCCAGCAGCTTGCTGAGGGGCCCGTACAATGAGCAGTTCTTC; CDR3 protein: CASSLLRGPYNEQFF
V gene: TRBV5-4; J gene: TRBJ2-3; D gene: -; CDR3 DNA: TGTGCCAGCAGTCTTCTGGACGACGGCACAGATACGCAGTATTTT; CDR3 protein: CASSLLDDGTDTQYF
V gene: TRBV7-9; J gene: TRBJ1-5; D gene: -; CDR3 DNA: TGTGCCAGCAGCTCTGTATCCGGGGTTGGGCCCCAGCATTTT; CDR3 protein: CASSSVSGVGPQHF
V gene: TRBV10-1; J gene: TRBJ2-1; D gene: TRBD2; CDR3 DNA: TGCGCCAGCAGTGAATTAACTAGCGGGATTTTCCATGAGCAGTTCTTC; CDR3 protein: CASSELTSGIFHEQFF
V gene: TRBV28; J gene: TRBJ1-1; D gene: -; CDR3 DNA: TGTGCCAGCAGTCGGGGGACCGCAGAAGCTTTCTTT; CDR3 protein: CASSRGTAEAFF
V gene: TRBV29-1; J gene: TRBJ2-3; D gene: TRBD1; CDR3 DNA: TGCAGCGCTTGGGACAGTAAAGACACAGATACGCAGTATTTT; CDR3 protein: CSAWDSKDTDTQYF
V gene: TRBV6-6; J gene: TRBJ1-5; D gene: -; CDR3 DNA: TGTGCCAGCGGACCCTACGGGAACAATCAGCCCCAGCATTTT; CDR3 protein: CASGPYGNNQPQHF
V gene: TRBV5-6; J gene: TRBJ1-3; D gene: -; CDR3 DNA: TGTGCCAGCAGCTTGGTGGGCAGGGAGGCTGGAAACACCATATATTTT; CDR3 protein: CASSLVGREAGNTIYF
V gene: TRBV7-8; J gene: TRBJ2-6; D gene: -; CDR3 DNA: TGTGCCAGCAGCCCCCAGTTGACGGACGTAGGCTCTGGGGCCAACGTCCTGACTTTC; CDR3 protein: CASSPQLTDVGSGANVLTF
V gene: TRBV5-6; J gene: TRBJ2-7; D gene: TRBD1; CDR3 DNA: TGTGCCAGCAGCTTTGGGGACAGCTCCTACGAGCAGTACTTC; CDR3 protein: CASSFGDSSYEQYF